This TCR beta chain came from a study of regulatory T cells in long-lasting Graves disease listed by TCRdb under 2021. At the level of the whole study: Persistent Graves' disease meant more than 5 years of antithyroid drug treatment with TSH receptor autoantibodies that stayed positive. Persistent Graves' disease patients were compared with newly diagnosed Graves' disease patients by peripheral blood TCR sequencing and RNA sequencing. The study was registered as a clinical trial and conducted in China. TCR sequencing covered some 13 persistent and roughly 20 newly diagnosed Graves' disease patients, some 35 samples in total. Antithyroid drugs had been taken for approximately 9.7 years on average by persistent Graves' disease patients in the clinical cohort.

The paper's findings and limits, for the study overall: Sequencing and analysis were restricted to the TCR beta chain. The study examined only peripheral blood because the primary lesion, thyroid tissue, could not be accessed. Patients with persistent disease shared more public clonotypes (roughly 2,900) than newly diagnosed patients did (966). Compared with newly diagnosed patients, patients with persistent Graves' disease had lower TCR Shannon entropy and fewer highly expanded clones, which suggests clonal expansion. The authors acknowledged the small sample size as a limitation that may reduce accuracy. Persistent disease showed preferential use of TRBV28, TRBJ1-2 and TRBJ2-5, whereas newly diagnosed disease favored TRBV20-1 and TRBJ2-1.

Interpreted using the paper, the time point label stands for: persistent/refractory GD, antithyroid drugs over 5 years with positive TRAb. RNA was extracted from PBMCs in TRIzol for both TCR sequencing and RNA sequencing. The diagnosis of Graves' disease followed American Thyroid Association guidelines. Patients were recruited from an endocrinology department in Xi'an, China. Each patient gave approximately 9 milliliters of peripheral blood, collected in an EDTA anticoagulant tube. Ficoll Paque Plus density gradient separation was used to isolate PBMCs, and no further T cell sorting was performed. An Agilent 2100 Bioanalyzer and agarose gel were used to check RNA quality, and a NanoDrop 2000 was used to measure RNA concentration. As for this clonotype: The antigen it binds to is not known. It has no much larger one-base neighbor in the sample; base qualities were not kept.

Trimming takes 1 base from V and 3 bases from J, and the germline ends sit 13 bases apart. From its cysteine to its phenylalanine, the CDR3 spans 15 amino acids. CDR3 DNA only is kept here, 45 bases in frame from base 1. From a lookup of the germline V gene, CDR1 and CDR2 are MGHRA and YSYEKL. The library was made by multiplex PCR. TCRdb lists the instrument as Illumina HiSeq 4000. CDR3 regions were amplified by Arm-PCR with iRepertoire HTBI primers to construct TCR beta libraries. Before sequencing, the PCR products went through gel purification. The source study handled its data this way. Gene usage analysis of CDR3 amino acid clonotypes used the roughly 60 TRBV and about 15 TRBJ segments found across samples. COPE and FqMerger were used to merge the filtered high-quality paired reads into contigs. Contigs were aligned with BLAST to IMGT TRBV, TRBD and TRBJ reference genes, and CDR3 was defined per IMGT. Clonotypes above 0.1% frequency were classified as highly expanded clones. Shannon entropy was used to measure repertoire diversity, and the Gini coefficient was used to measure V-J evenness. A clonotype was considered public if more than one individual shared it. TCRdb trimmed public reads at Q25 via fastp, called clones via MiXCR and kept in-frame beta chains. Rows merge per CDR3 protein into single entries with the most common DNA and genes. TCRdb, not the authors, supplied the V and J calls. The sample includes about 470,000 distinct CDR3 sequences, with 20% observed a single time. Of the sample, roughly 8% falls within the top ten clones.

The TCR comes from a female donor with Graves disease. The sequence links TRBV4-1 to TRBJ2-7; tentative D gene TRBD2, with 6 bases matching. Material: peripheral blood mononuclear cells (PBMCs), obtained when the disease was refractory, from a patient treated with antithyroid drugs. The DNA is TGCGCCAGCAGCCAAGCGGCTAGCGAGAGCTACGAGCAGTACTTC. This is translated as CASSQAASESYEQYF.